This TCR beta chain was captured in a study of blood T cells in healthy people across ages. About the study: Per every two T cells, about one barcoded beta molecule was captured by template switching. General observations from the study: For the donors, CMV status was unknown and possibly confounded expanded clonotype changes.

The CDR3 is made up of 14 amino acids. The germline V and J ends were trimmed by 8 bases and 2 bases, with 15 bases remaining between them. A sample-barcoded 5' primer and a J-beta primer mix were used in a second PCR of about 7 to 12 cycles. CDR3-containing paired-end reads numbered at least 2.5 million in each sample. TCRdb reprocessed the 5' RACE reads with MiXCR, giving one entry per CDR3 protein. The data hold fewer than 1,000,000 distinct CDR3 sequences, with about half observed a single time. This clonotype occurred a few times. Its target is not known. The specimen was blood. This chain joins TRBV12-3 or TRBV12-4 and TRBJ2-5; D is perhaps TRBD1 (5 bases). The receptor comes from a man older than 75 in good health. The DNA for the CDR3 is TGTGCCAGCCAGAGGACAAGCCAACAAGAGACCCAGTACTTC. This codes for CASQRTSQQETQYF.